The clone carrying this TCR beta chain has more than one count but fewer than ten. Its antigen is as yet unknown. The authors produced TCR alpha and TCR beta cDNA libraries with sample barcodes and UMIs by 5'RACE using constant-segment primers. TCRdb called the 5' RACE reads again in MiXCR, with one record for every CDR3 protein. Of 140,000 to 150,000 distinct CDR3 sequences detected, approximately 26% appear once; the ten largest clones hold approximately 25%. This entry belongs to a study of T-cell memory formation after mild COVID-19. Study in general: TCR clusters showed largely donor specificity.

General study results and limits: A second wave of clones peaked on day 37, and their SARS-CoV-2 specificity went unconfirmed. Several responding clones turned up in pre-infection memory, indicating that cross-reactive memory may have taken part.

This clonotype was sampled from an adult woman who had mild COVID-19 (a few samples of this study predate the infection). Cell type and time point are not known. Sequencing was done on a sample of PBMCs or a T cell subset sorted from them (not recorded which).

The CDR3 nucleotides are TGTGCCAGCAAGGTAGCGGGGGCCGTCCAAGAGACCCAGTACTTC. It encodes CASKVAGAVQETQYF. The rearrangement joins TRBV4-2 to TRBJ2-5; 9 bases agree with TRBD2. After removal of 7 bases from V and 1 base from J, the junction contained 7 bases not matched to a gene. The CDR3 covers 15 residues. CDR1 and CDR2 from the germline V gene are LGHNA and YNFKEQ.